What follows is one T cell receptor (beta chain) and its context. It has no known antigen specificity. No base quality information exists; no much larger clone differs at one position. This specimen belongs to a study of blood T cell repertoires in COVID-19 (dated by TCRdb to 2020 to 2021). Study-level background: Recovered participants in ImmuneRACE Cohort 3 were defined as having two consecutive negative NP/OP PCR tests, clearance from a healthcare professional, or resolution of symptoms. The collaborator samples originated in the United States, Italy and Spain and spanned the acute and convalescent phases of COVID-19. The prospective study material was composed of cDNA or gDNA derived from T cells, B-cell-depleted T cells, or PBMCs. Deeply sampled blood TCRbeta repertoires from subjects exposed to, actively infected with, or recovered from COVID-19 were included in the dataset. A freely available public database, intended as a resource for researchers studying the immune response to SARS-CoV-2, is where the repertoires were released. Samples were obtained from the ongoing ImmuneRACE study (first 160 participants) and from over 1,000 subjects provided by 6 global collaborators. A de-identified subject ID, COVID-19 status, age in years and sex were almost always included in the sample metadata. Where available, HLA class I and class II types were obtained from metadata supplied by the sample provider rather than from assay-based typing. Results and caveats for the whole study, not just this receptor: The amount of clinical and demographic metadata varied by source and participant and was provided uncurated.

TCRbeta CDR3 regions were amplified from genomic DNA using the immunoSEQ Assay, a bias-controlled multiplex PCR. Under the source paper's analysis protocol: The number of nucleated cells in each sample was estimated by amplification of reference gene primers within the assay. To quantify the absolute abundance of each unique TCRbeta CDR3 rearrangement, sequence reads were collapsed and filtered. For each sample, productive Simpson clonality was calculated as the square root of Simpson's diversity index across productive rearrangements. TCRdb took over this immuneACCESS table, retaining in-frame rearrangements with V and J assigned. Such tables are incomplete; in checked studies, under half of the missing clones stem from an unresolved V gene, and the remainder is unexplained. From that table come the V and J calls and clone size; the DNA was used to work out D and trimming. This sample comprises hundreds of thousands of clones, over 75% of them detected only once. In total, the top ten clones hold roughly 2% of the sample.

Participants in the prospective study were aged roughly 18 to 100 years, lived in 20 to 25 United States geographic areas, and enrolled through a virtual design. Cohort assignment in the prospective study relied on participant-reported clinical history from a screening survey and a study questionnaire. In the prospective study, mobile phlebotomists collected whole blood, serum and a nasopharyngeal or oropharyngeal swab from each participant. Over an approximately two-month period, participants in the prospective study had the option of providing additional blood draws and questionnaires. Before DNA extraction, prospective study blood samples were shipped either frozen or at room temperature. Sequences were obtained from PBMCs or T cells enriched from blood (not recorded which). The sequence was collected from a man between 35 and 55 years old in a cohort exposed to, infected with or recovered from COVID-19 (not recorded which).

The CDR3 in this case is CSVESSSYNEQFF. The sequenced DNA is TGCAGCGTTGAATCCAGCTCCTACAATGAGCAGTTCTTC. The sequence joins TRBV29-1 to TRBJ2-1, with no D gene named confidently. The CDR3 numbers 13 residues from cysteine through phenylalanine. The only DNA kept is the CDR3, 39 bases in frame from the first base. V loses 2 bases of germline sequence and J loses 0 bases, and the interval between the two ends is 5 bases. CDR1 SQVTM and CDR2 ANQGSEA are derived from the germline V gene.